This T cell receptor beta chain derives from a study of cytomegalovirus exposure and HLA in healthy donors. About the research overall: Unique TCRs from HLA-typed donors, roughly 89 million of them, were held in an early data release.

On this clone: Antigen specificity is unknown.

Whole-study results and caveats: For most TCR beta V segments, an earlier analysis put the productive rate at about 90% or about 30% of the time. Across all donors, roughly uniform sequencing depth was an assumption of the presence/absence analyses.

It was with 60 Vbeta and 13 Jbeta primers that the PCR ran. TCRdb's table, derived via immunoSEQ multiplex PCR, lists solely in-frame clones and lacks some. The listing contains 120,000 to 150,000 clones. Unmatched junction bases numbered 6, after V lost 3 bases and J lost 2 bases. The CDR3 consists of 16 residues. Per germline, CDR1 LGHNA and CDR2 YSLEER. The sample consisted of PBMCs. The chain has TRBV4-3 and TRBJ1-2; 10 nucleotides align to TRBD1. The sequence came from a woman in her forties or fifties in good health and CMV-seronegative. CDR3 loop: CASSHRPGQGNYGYTF. The CDR3 DNA reads TGCGCCAGCAGCCATCGACCGGGACAGGGGAACTATGGCTACACCTTC.